Listed here are 13 T cell receptor beta chains from one sample, sequenced in a study of blood T cells in healthy people across ages. Then a second PCR, running about 6 to 12 cycles, was carried out with a sample-barcoded 5' primer and a J-beta primer mix. MiXCR, applied by TCRdb to the 5' RACE reads, yields one record per CDR3 protein. The sample lists 1.8 million or so distinct CDR3 sequences, 35% to 50% occurring once. The sample taken for sequencing was blood. The receptors originated from a human donor in good health.

The V call is TRBV29-1, the J call TRBJ2-5; 7 bases line up with TRBD2. J lost 4 bases, V lost 7 bases, and 9 bases had no gene match. Germline CDR1 is SQVTM and CDR2 is ANQGSEA. The CDR3 sequence is 13 residues long. The CDR3 sequence is CSARPLAAETQYF. CDR3 in DNA: TGCAGCGCAAGACCCCTAGCGGCAGAGACCCAGTACTTC.

This chain connects TRBV2 to TRBJ1-2; D might be TRBD1 (5 bases). Germline lookup yields CDR1 SNHLY and CDR2 FYNNEI. Trimming took off 1 base at V and 4 bases at J, with 13 bases between the two ends. This CDR3 region has 15 residues. CDR3 sequence: CASSEVRQRVYGYTF. The CDR3 DNA reads as TGTGCCAGCAGTGAAGTCCGACAGAGGGTCTATGGCTACACCTTC.

There are a few counts of this clonotype. CDR3 in DNA: TGCAGCGCCCGGCGGGGACTAGACAACAATGAGCAGTTCTTC. The encoded protein is CSARRGLDNNEQFF. V and J are TRBV29-1 and TRBJ2-1; 8 bases agree with TRBD2. With 7 bases clipped from V and 5 bases from J, the junction kept 10 bases outside the gene matches. This CDR3 has 14 amino acids. Germline V gene lookup returns CDR1 SQVTM and CDR2 ANQGSEA.

The sample holds one count of this clonotype. The chain carries TRBV4-3 and TRBJ2-2; D is ambiguous. Germline-derived CDR1 and CDR2 are LGHNA and YSLEER. Trimming cost V 4 bases and J 4 bases, with 16 bases left between them. The CDR3 sequence is 16 residues long. CDR3 coding DNA: TGCGCCAGCAGCCCTTCCCGGGTGCGGCTCACCGGGGAGCTGTTTTTT. Translated: CASSPSRVRLTGELFF.

Only a few counts were recorded for this clonotype. The chain carries TRBV5-5 and TRBJ2-7; D possibly corresponds to TRBD1 (6 bases). The CDR3 runs 16 residues. V was trimmed by 0 bases and J by 2 bases, leaving 15 bases between them. Germline V lookup: CDR1 SGHKS, CDR2 YYEKEE (reference sequence). CDR3 sequence (DNA): TGTGCCAGCAGCTTGGATGGGACACTCAAGCCCTACGAGCAGTACTTC. Protein product: CASSLDGTLKPYEQYF.

V and J are TRBV5-1 and TRBJ2-3; no reliable D call. Trimming pared 4 bases from V and 5 bases from J, leaving 8 bases between. CDR3 length equals 12 residues. Germline CDR1 and CDR2: SGHRS and YFSETQ. CDR3 nucleotides: TGCGCCAGCAGCGTTAATGGAGATACGCAGTATTTT. This gives the protein CASSVNGDTQYF.

J is TRBJ1-2 and V is TRBV3-1, with D hard to call. The CDR3 contains 18 residues. Germline V gene sequence: CDR1 LGHDT, CDR2 YNNKEL (reference sequence). V was shortened by 4 bases and J by 2 bases, with 23 bases between the two germline ends. The CDR3 nucleotides are TGTGCCAGCAGCCCCCAGTTGGGATCCCAAACGAGCAACTATGGCTACACCTTC. This gives the protein CASSPQLGSQTSNYGYTF.

This clonotype appeared a few times. The genes are TRBV12-3 or TRBV12-4 and TRBJ1-5; possibly TRBD1 for D (6 bases). The CDR3 is 15 amino acids. V was pared by 7 bases and J by 4 bases, with 17 bases between. The CDR3, as DNA: TGTGCCAGCACTTGGCATCAGGGGTCAAATCAGCCCCAGCATTTT. Amino acids: CASTWHQGSNQPQHF.

This chain connects TRBV4-1 to TRBJ2-1; D unresolved. Germline CDR1 and CDR2: MGHRA and YSYEKL. Trimming shortened V by 1 base and J by 7 bases, and 5 bases separated the two germline ends. CDR3 length: 12 amino acids. CDR3 residues: CASSQASNEQFF. In DNA, the CDR3 is TGCGCCAGCAGCCAAGCTTCAAATGAGCAGTTCTTC.

This clonotype was seen just once. The gene calls are TRBV20-1 and TRBJ2-1, with TRBD2 identical over 8 bases. The germline V gene has CDR1 DFQATT and CDR2 SNEGSKA (reference sequence). The CDR3 length is 16 residues. V shed 3 bases and J 5 bases; nucleotides not matched to a gene: 12. This CDR3 reads CSASDLWRGVDNEQFF. The CDR3 DNA sequence: TGCAGTGCTAGCGACCTTTGGCGGGGGGTCGACAATGAGCAGTTCTTC.

This chain joins TRBV12-3 or TRBV12-4 and TRBJ2-2, with 8 bases matching TRBD1. The CDR3 consists of 19 residues. V was clipped by 5 bases and J by 6 bases; unmatched bases: 20. The CDR3 DNA sequence: TGTGCCAGCAGTACTCCCGGGCAGGGGGCGAATCAGGTTCCCGGGGAGCTGTTTTTT. This codes for CASSTPGQGANQVPGELFF.

This chain uses TRBV7-2 with TRBJ1-2; tentatively, D is TRBD1 (6 bases). Between the trimmed V and J ends, which lost 5 bases and 7 bases, there was a span of 17 bases. The CDR3 contains 14 residues. CDR1 and CDR2 from the germline V gene are SGHTA and FQGNSA. The CDR3 region is CASSPGRGAGGYTF. The DNA of the CDR3 is TGTGCCAGCAGCCCGGGGCGGGGGGCCGGTGGCTACACCTTC.

V gene TRBV2 combines with J gene TRBJ2-3; D tentatively fits TRBD1 or TRBD2 (5 bases each). The ends were cut back, 7 bases at V and 1 base at J, with 12 bases in the middle. The germline CDR1 and CDR2 sequences are SNHLY and FYNNEI. The CDR3 covers 14 residues. CDR3 protein: CASKRDGGTDTQYF. The CDR3 DNA is TGTGCCAGCAAAAGGGACGGGGGCACAGATACGCAGTATTTT.